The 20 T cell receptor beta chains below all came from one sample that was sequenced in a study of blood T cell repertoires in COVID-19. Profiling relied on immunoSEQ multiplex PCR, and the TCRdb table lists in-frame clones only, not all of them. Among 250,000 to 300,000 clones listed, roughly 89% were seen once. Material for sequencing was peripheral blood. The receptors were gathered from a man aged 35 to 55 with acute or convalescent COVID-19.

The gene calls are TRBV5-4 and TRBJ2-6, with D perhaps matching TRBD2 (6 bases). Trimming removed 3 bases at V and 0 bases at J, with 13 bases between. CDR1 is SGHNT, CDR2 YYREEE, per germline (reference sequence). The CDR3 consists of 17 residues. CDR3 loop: CASSSGTASSGANVLTF. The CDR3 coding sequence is TGTGCCAGCAGCTCTGGGACTGCAAGCTCTGGGGCCAACGTCCTGACTTTC.

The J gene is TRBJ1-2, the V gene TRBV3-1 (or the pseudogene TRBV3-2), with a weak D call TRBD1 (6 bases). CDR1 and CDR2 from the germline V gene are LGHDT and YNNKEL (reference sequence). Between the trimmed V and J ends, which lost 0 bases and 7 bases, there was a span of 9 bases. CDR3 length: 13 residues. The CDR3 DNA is TGTGCCAGCAGCCAAGAGAGCAGGGGTGGCTACACCTTC. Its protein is CASSQESRGGYTF.

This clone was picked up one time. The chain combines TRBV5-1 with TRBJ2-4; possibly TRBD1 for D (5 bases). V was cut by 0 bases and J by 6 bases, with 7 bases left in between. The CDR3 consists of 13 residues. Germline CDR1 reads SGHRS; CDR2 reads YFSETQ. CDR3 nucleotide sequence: TGCGCCAGCAGCTTGGGGCAGGGAAACATTCAGTACTTC. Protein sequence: CASSLGQGNIQYF.

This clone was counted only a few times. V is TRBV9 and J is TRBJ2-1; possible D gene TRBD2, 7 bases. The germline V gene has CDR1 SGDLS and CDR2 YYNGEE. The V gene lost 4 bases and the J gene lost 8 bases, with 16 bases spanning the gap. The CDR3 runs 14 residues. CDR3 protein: CASSPGGGGDEQFF. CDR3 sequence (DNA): TGTGCCAGCAGCCCGGGGGGCGGGGGCGATGAGCAGTTCTTC.

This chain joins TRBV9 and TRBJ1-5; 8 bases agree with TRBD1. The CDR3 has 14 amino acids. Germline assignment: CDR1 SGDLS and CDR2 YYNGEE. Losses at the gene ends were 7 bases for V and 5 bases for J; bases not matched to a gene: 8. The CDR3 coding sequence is TGTGCCAGCGCCGGAGGACAGGGCCATCAGCCCCAGCATTTT. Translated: CASAGGQGHQPQHF.

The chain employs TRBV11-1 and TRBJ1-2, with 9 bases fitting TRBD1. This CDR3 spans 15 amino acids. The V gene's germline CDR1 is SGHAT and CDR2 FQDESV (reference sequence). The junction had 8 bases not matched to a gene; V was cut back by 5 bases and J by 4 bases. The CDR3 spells CASSPDRGKGYGYTF. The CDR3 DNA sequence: TGTGCCAGCAGCCCGGACAGGGGCAAAGGCTATGGCTACACCTTC. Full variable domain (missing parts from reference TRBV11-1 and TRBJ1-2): EAEVAQSPRYKITEKSQAVAFWCDPISGHATLYWYRQILGQGPELLVQFQDESVVDDSQLPKDRFSAERLKGVDSTLKIQPAELGDSAMYLCASSPDRGKGYGYTFGSGTRLTVV.

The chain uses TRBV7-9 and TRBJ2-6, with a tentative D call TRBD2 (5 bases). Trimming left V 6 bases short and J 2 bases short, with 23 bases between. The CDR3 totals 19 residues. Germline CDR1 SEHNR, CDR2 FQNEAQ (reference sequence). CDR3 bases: TGTGCCAGCAGATCCGCCGGGATCCACAATAAGCCTGGGGCCAACGTCCTGACTTTC. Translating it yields CASRSAGIHNKPGANVLTF.

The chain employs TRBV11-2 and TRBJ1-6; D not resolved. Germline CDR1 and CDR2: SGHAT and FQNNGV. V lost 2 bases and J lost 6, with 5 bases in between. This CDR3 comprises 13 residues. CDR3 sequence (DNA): TGTGCCAGCAGCTTAAAAGCTAATTCACCCCTCCACTTT. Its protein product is CASSLKANSPLHF. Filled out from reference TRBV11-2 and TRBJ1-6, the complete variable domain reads EAGVAQSPRYKIIEKRQSVAFWCNPISGHATLYWYQQILGQGPKLLIQFQNNGVVDDSQLPKDRFSAERLKGVDSTLKIQPAKLEDSAVYLCASSLKANSPLHFGNGTRLTVT.

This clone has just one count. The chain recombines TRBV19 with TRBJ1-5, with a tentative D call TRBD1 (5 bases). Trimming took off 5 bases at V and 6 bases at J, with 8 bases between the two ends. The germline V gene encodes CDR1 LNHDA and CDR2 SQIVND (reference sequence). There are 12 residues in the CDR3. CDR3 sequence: CASSLGAQPQHF. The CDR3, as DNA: TGTGCCAGTAGTTTAGGGGCTCAGCCCCAGCATTTT.

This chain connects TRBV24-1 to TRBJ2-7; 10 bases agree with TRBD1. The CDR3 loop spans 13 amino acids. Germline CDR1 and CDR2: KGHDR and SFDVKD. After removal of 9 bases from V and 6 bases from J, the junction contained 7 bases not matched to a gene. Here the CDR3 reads CATAAGQGPEQYF. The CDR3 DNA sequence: TGTGCCACCGCCGCGGGACAGGGGCCCGAGCAGTACTTC.

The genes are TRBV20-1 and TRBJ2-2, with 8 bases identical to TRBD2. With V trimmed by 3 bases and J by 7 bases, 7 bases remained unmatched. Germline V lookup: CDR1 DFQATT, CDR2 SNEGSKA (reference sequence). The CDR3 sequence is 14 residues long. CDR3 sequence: CSASSGVMSGELFF. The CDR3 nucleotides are TGCAGTGCTAGTAGCGGGGTTATGAGCGGGGAGCTGTTTTTT.

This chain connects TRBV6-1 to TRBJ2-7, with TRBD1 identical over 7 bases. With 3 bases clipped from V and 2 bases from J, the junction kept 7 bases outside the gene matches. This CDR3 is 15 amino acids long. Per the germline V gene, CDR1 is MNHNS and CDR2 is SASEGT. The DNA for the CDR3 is TGTGCCAGCAGTGAGGCTGGACAGGCGACCTACGAGCAGTACTTC. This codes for CASSEAGQATYEQYF.

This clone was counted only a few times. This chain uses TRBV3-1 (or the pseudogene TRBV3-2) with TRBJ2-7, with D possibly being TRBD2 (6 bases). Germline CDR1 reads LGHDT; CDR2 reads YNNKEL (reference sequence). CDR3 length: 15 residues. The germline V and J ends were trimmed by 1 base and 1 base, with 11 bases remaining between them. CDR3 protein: CASSQVADGSYEQYF. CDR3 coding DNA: TGTGCCAGCAGCCAAGTAGCGGACGGTTCCTACGAGCAGTACTTC.

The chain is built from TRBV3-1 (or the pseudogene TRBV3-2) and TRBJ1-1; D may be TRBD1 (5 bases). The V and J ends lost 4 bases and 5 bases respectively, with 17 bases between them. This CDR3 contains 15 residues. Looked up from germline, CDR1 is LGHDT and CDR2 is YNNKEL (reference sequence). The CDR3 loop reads CASSRSEAGGTEAFF. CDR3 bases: TGTGCCAGCAGCCGAAGCGAGGCCGGGGGAACTGAAGCTTTCTTT.

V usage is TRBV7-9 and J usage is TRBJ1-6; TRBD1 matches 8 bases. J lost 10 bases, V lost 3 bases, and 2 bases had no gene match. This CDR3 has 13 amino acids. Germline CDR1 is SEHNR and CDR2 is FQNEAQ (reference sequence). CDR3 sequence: CASSFGQGSPLHF. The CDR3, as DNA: TGTGCCAGCAGCTTCGGACAGGGATCACCCCTCCACTTT. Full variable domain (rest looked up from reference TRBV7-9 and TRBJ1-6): DTGVSQNPRHKITKRGQNVTFRCDPISEHNRLYWYRQTLGQGPEFLTYFQNEAQLEKSRLLSDRFSAERPKGSFSTLEIQRTEQGDSAMYLCASSFGQGSPLHFGNGTRLTVT.

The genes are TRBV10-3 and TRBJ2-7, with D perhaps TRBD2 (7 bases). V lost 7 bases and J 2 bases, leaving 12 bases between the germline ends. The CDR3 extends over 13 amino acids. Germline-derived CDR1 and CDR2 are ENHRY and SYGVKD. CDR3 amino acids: CAIIGGDTYEQYF. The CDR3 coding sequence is TGTGCCATCATAGGGGGGGACACCTACGAGCAGTACTTC.

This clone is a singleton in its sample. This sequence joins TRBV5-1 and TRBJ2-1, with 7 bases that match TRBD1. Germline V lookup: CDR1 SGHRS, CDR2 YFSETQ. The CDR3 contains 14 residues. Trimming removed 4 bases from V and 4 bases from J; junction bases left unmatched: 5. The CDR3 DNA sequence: TGCGCCAGCAGCGCCGGGGACAGTTACAATGAGCAGTTCTTC. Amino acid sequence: CASSAGDSYNEQFF.

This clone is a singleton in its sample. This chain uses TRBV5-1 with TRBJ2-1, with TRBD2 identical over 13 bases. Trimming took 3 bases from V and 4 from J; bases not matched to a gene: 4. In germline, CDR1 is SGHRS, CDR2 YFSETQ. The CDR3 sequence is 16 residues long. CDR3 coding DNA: TGCGCCAGCAGCTCTCCGGGACTAGCGGGGTACAATGAGCAGTTCTTC. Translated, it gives CASSSPGLAGYNEQFF.

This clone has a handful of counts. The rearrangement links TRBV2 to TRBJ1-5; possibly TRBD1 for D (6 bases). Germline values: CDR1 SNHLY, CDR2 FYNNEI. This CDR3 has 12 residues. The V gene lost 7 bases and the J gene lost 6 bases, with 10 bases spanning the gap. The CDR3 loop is CASNREGQPQHF. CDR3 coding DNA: TGTGCCAGCAACAGGGAGGGTCAGCCCCAGCATTTT.

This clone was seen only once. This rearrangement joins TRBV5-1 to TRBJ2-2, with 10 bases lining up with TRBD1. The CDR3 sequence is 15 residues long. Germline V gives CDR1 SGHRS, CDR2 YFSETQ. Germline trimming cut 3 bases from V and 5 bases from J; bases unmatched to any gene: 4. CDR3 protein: CASSSRTGGTGELFF. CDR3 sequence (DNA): TGCGCCAGCAGCTCCCGGACAGGGGGTACCGGGGAGCTGTTTTTT.